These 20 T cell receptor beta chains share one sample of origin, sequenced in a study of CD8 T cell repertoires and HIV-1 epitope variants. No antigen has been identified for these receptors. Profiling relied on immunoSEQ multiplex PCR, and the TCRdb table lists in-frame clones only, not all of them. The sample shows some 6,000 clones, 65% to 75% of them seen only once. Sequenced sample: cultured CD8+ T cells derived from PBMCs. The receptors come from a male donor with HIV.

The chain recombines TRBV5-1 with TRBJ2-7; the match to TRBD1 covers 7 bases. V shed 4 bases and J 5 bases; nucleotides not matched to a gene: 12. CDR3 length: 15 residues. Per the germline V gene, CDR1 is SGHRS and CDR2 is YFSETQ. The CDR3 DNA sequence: TGCGCCAGCAGCGGCGGACAGGTTCGGCTCGACGAGCAGTACTTC. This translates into CASSGGQVRLDEQYF. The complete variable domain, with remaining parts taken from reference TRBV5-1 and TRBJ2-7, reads KAGVTQTPRYLIKTRGQQVTLSCSPISGHRSVSWYQQTPGQGLQFLFEYFSETQRNKGNFPGRFSGRQFSNSRSEMNVSTLELGDSALYLCASSGGQVRLDEQYFGPGTRLTVT.

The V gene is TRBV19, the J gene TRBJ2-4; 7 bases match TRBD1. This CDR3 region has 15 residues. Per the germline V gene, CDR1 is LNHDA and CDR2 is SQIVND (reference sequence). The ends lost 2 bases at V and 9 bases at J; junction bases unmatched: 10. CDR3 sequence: CASSISDRALGIQYF. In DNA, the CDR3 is TGTGCCAGTAGTATAAGCGACAGGGCGTTGGGCATTCAGTACTTC.

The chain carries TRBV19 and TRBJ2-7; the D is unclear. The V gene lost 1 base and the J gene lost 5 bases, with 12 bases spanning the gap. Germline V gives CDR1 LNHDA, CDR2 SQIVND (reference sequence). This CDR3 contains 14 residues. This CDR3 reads CASSIVAGGNEQYF. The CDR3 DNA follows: TGTGCCAGTAGTATAGTCGCCGGTGGGAACGAGCAGTACTTC.

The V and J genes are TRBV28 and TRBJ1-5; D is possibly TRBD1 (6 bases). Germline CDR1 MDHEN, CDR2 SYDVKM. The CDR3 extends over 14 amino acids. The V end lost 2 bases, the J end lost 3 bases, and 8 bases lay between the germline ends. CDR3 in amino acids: CASSLGGANQPQHF. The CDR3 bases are TGTGCCAGCAGTTTAGGGGGGGCCAATCAGCCCCAGCATTTT.

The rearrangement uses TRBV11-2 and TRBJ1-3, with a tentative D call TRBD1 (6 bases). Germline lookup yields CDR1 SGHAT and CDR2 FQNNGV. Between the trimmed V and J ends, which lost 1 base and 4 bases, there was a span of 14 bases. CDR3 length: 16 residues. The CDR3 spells CASSLVRGGTGNTIYF. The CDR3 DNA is TGTGCCAGCAGCTTAGTTCGGGGGGGCACGGGAAACACCATATATTTT. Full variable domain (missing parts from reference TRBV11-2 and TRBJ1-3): EAGVAQSPRYKIIEKRQSVAFWCNPISGHATLYWYQQILGQGPKLLIQFQNNGVVDDSQLPKDRFSAERLKGVDSTLKIQPAKLEDSAVYLCASSLVRGGTGNTIYFGEGSWLTVV.

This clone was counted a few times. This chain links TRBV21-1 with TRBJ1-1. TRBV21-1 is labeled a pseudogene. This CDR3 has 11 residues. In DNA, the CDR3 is TGTGCCAGCAGTAGAGGCACTGAAGCTTTCTTT. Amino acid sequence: CASSRGTEAFF.

The CDR3 DNA sequence: TGTGCCAGCAGTTACACCGGGACAGGGGTCAACGAGCAGTACTTC. Its protein is CASSYTGTGVNEQYF. J is TRBJ2-7 and V is TRBV6-5; 10 bases line up with TRBD1. This CDR3 spans 15 amino acids. Germline assignment: CDR1 MNHEY and CDR2 SVGAGI. The junction had 6 bases not matched to a gene; V was cut back by 2 bases and J by 5 bases.

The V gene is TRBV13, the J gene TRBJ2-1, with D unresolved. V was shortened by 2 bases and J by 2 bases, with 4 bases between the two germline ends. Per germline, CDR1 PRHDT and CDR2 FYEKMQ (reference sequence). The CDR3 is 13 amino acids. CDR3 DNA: TGTGCCAGCAGCTTACTGGCCTACAATGAGCAGTTCTTC. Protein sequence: CASSLLAYNEQFF.

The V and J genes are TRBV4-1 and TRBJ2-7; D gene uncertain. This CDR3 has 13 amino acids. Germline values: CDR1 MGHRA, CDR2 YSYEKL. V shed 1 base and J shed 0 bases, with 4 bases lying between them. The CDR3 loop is CASSQGTSYEQYF. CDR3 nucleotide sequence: TGCGCCAGCAGCCAAGGGACCTCCTACGAGCAGTACTTC.

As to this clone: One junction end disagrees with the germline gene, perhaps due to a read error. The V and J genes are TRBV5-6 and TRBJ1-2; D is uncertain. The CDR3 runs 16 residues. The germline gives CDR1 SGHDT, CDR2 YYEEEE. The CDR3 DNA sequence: TGCGCCAGCAGCCAAGATCCCCCAGACTTGGACTATGGCTACACCTTC. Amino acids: CASSQDPPDLDYGYTF.

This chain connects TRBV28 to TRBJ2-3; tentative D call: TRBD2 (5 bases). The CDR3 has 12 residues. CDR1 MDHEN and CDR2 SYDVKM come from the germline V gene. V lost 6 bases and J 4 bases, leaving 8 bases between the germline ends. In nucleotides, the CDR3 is TGTGCCAGCAGCCAGCGGCCAGATACGCAGTATTTT. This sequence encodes CASSQRPDTQYF.

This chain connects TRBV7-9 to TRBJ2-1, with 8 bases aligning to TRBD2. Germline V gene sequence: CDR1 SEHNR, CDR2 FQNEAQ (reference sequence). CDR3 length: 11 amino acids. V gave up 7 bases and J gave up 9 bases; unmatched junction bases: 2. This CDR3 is CASNAGGEQFF. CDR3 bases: TGTGCCAGCAATGCGGGGGGTGAGCAGTTCTTC.

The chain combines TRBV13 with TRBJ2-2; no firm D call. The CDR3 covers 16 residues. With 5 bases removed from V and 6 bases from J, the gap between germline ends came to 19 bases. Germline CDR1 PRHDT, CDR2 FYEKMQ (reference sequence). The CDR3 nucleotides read TGTGCCAGCAGCCCCAGAACCTATGGTAATCCCGGGGAGCTGTTTTTT. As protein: CASSPRTYGNPGELFF.

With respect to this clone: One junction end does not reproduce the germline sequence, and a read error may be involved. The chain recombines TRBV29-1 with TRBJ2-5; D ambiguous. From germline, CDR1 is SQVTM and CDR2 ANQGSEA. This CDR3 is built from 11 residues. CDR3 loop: CSVEETETQYF. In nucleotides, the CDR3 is TGCAGCGTCGAAGAGACAGAGACCCAGTACTTC.

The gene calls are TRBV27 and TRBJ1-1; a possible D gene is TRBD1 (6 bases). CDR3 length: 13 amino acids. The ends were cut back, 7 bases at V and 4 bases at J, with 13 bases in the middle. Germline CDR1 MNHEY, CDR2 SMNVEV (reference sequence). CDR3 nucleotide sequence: TGTGCCAGCATCCGAGGGGGGGGCACTGAAGCTTTCTTT. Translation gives CASIRGGGTEAFF.

In nucleotides, the CDR3 is TGTGCCAGCAGCTCCATCGGGCAGGGGGCCACCTACAATGAGCAGTTCTTC. Translating it yields CASSSIGQGATYNEQFF. This sequence joins TRBV2 and TRBJ2-1, with 8 bases matching TRBD1. Germline V CDR1 and CDR2: SNHLY, FYNNEI. This CDR3 has 17 amino acids. J lost 2 bases, V lost 6 bases, and 12 bases had no gene match.

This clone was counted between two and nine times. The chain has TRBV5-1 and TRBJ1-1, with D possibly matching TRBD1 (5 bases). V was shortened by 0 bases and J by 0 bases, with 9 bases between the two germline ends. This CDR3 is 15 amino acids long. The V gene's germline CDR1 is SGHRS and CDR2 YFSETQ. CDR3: CASSLAGTLNTEAFF. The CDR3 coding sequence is TGCGCCAGCAGCTTGGCCGGGACTTTGAACACTGAAGCTTTCTTT.

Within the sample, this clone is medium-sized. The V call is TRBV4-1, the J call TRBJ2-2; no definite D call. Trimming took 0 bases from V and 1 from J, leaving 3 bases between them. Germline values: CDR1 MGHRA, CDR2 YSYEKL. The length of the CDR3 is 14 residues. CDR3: CASSQDGNTGELFF. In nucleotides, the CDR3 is TGCGCCAGCAGCCAAGATGGGAACACCGGGGAGCTGTTTTTT.

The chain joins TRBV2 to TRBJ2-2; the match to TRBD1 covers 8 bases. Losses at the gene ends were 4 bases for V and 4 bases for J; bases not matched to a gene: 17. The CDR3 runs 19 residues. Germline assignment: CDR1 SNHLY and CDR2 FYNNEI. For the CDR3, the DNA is TGTGCCAGCAGTGCCAGCTTGACAGGGGTGTTTGGGACCACCGGGGAGCTGTTTTTT. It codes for CASSASLTGVFGTTGELFF.

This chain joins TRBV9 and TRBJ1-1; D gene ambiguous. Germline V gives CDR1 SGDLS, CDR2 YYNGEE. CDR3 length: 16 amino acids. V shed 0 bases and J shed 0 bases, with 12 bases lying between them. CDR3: CASSVDARPLNTEAFF. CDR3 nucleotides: TGTGCCAGCAGCGTAGACGCCAGACCGTTGAACACTGAAGCTTTCTTT. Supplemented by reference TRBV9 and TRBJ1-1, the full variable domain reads DSGVTQTPKHLITATGQRVTLRCSPRSGDLSVYWYQQSLDQGLQFLIQYYNGEERAKGNILERFSAQQFPDLHSELNLSSLELGDSALYFCASSVDARPLNTEAFFGQGTRLTVV.